This T cell receptor beta chain was sequenced during a study of blood T cell repertoires in COVID-19. Cohort placement rested on clinical history that participants reported themselves. Original processing notes: Amplification with reference gene primers provided the estimates of nucleated cell counts. TCRdb's copy holds only in-frame clones and misses some; the assay was immunoSEQ multiplex PCR. V and J calls and clone size are those listed in that table; D and trimming were worked out from the DNA. This table holds over 150,000 clones, 65% to 85% found once. Germline V gives CDR1 LNHDA, CDR2 SQIVND (reference sequence). This CDR3 spans 22 amino acids. V was pared by 3 bases and J by 3 bases, with 19 bases of the junction left unmatched.

This clonotype was sampled from a man aged 40-49 years who had recovered from COVID-19. This chain connects TRBV19 to TRBJ2-1; 14 bases map to TRBD2. What was sequenced was PBMCs or T cells enriched from blood (not recorded which). The DNA for the CDR3 is TGTGCCAGTAGTATGGTCGGTCAGGGTATGACTAGCGGGGGGGCAGACTACAATGAGCAGTTCTTC. Encoded protein: CASSMVGQGMTSGGADYNEQFF.